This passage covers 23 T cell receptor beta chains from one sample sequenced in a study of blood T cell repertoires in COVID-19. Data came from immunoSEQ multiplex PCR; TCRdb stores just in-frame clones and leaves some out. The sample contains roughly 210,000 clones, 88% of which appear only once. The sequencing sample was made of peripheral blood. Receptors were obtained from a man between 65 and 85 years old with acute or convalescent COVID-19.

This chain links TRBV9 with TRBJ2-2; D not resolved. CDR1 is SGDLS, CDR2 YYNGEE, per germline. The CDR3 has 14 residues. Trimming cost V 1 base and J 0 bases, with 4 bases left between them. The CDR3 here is CASSVLPNTGELFF. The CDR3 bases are TGTGCCAGCAGCGTACTCCCGAACACCGGGGAGCTGTTTTTT.

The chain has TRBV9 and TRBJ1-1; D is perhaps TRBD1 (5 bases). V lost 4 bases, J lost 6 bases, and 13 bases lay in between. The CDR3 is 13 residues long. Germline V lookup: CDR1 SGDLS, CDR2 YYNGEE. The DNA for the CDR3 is TGTGCCAGCAGCCTCGGGGGAGGATCTGAAGCTTTCTTT. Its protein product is CASSLGGGSEAFF.

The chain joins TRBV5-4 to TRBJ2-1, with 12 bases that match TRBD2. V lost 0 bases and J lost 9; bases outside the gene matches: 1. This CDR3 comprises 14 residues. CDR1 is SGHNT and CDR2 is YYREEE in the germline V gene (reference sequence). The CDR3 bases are TGTGCCAGCAGCTTGGAGGGACTAGCGGGTGAGCAGTTCTTC. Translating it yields CASSLEGLAGEQFF.

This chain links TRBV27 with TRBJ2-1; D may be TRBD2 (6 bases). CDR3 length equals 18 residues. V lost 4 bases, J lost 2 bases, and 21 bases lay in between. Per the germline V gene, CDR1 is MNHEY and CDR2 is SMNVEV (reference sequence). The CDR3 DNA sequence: TGTGCCAGCAGTTCACCTCTCTTTAAGCGGGTCCCCTACAATGAGCAGTTCTTC. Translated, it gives CASSSPLFKRVPYNEQFF.

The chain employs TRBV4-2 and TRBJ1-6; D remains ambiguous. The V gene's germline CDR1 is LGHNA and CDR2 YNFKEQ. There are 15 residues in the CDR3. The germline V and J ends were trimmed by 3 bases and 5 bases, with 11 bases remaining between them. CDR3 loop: CASSHLDGNNSPLHF. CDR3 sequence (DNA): TGTGCCAGCAGCCACTTGGACGGGAATAATTCACCCCTCCACTTT.

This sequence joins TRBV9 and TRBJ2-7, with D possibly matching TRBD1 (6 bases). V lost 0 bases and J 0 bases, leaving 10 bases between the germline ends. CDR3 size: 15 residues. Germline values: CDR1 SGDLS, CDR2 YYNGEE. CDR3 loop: CASSVGVGASYEQYF. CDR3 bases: TGTGCCAGCAGCGTAGGAGTGGGGGCCTCCTACGAGCAGTACTTC.

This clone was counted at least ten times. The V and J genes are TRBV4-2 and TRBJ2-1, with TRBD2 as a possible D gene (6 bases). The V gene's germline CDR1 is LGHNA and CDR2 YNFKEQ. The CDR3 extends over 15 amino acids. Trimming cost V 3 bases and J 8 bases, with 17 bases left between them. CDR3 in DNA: TGTGCCAGCAGCCAGGCTATCGGGGGTAACGATGAGCAGTTCTTC. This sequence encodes CASSQAIGGNDEQFF.

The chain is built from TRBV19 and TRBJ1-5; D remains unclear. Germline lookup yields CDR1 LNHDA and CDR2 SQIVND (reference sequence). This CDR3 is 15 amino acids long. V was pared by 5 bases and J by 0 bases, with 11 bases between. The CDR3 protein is CASSPYLLSNQPQHF. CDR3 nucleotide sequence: TGTGCCAGTAGTCCCTACCTACTTAGCAATCAGCCCCAGCATTTT.

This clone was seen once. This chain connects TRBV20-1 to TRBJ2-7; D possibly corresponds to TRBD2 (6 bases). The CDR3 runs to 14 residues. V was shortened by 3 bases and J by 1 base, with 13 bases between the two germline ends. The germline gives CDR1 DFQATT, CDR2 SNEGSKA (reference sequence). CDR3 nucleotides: TGCAGTGCTAGTGAGCCCGGGAGATCCTACGAGCAGTACTTC. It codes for CSASEPGRSYEQYF.

CDR3 amino acids: CSASGGSGRAEAFF. In DNA, the CDR3 is TGCAGTGCTAGTGGCGGTTCGGGGAGGGCTGAAGCTTTCTTT. The rearrangement links TRBV20-1 to TRBJ1-1; no reliable D call. V lost 3 bases and J 6 bases, leaving 17 bases between the germline ends. Germline loops: CDR1 DFQATT, CDR2 SNEGSKA (reference sequence). The CDR3 contains 14 residues.

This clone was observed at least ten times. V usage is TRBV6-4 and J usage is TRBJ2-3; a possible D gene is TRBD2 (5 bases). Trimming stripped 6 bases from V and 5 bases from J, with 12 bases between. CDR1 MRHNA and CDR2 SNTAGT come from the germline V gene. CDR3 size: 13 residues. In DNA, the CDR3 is TGTGCCAGCAGCGTTGACGCGGGAGATACGCAGTATTTT. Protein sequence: CASSVDAGDTQYF.

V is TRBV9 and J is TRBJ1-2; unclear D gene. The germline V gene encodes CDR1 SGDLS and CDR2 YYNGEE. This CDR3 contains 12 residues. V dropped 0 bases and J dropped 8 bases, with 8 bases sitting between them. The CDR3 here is CASSVGREGYTF. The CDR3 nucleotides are TGTGCCAGCAGCGTAGGGAGGGAAGGCTACACCTTC.

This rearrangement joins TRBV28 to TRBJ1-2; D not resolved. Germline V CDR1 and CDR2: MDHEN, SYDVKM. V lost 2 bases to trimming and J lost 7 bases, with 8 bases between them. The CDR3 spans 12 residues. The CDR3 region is CASSLPLFGYTF. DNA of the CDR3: TGTGCCAGCAGTTTACCCCTCTTTGGCTACACCTTC.

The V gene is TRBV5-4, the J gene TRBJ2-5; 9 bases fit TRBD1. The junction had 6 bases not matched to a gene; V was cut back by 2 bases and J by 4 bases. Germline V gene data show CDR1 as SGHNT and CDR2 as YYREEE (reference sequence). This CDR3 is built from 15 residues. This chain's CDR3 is CASSFPGTGLETQYF. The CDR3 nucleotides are TGTGCCAGCAGCTTTCCCGGGACAGGGTTAGAGACCCAGTACTTC. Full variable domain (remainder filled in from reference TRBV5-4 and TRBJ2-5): ETGVTQSPTHLIKTRGQQVTLRCSSQSGHNTVSWYQQALGQGPQFIFQYYREEENGRGNFPPRFSGLQFPNYSSELNVNALELDDSALYLCASSFPGTGLETQYFGPGTRLLVL.

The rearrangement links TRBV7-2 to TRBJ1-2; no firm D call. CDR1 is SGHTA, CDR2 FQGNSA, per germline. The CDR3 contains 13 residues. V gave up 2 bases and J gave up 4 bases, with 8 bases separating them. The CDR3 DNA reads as TGTGCCAGCAGCTTACAGGTTGTCTATGGCTACACCTTC. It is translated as CASSLQVVYGYTF.

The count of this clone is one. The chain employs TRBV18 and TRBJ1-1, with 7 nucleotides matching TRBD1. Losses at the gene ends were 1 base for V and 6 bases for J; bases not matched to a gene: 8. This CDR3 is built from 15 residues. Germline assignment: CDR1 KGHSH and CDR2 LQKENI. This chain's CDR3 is CASSPQGAGSAEAFF. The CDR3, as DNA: TGTGCCAGCTCACCACAGGGGGCCGGCTCCGCTGAAGCTTTCTTT.

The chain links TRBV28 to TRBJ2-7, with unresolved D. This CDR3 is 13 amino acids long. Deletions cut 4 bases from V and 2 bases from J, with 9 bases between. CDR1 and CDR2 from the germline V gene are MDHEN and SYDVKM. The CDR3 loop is CASSSQPPYEQYF. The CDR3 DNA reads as TGTGCCAGCAGTTCACAGCCTCCCTACGAGCAGTACTTC.

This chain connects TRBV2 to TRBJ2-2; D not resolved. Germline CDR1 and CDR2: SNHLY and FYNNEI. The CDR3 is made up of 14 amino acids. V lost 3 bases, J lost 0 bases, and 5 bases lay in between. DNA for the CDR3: TGTGCCAGCAGTGACAGATCGAACACCGGGGAGCTGTTTTTT. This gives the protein CASSDRSNTGELFF.

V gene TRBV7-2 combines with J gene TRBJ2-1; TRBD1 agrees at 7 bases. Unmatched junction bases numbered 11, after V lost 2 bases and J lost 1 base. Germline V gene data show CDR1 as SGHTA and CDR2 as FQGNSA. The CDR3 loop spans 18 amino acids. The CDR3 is CASSLRAPGQISYNEQFF. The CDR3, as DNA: TGTGCCAGCAGCTTAAGGGCCCCGGGACAGATTTCCTACAATGAGCAGTTCTTC.

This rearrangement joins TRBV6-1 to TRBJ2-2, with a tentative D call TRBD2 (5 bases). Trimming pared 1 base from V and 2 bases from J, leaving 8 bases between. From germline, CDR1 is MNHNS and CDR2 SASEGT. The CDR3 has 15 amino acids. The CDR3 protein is CASSEGSGNTGELFF. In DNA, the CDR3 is TGTGCCAGCAGTGAAGGCAGCGGAAACACCGGGGAGCTGTTTTTT.

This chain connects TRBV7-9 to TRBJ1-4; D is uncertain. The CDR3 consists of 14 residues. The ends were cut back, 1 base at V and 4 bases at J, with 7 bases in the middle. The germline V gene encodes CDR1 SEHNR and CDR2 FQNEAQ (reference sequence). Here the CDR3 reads CASSLVQINEKLFF. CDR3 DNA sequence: TGTGCCAGCAGCTTAGTCCAGATTAATGAAAAACTGTTTTTT.

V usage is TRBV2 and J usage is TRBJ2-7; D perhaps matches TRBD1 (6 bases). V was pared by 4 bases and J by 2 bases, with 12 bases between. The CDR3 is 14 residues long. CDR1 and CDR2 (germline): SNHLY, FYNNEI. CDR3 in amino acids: CASSARQATYEQYF. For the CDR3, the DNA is TGTGCCAGCAGTGCCCGACAGGCGACCTACGAGCAGTACTTC.

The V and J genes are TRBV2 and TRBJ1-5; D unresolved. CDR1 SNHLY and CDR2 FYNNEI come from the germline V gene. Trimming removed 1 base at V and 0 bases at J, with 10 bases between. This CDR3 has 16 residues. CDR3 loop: CASSEDQDYSNQPQHF. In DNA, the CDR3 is TGTGCCAGCAGTGAAGACCAGGACTATAGCAATCAGCCCCAGCATTTT.